Following are 6 T cell receptor beta chains from one sample sequenced in a study of Ad26.COV2.S vaccination and SARS-CoV-2 variants. Sample treatment: some 20 received Ad26.COV2.S at low or high dose, single or two shots; about 5 received placebo; per-sample allocation not given. Day 63 after the first vaccine or placebo injection was the time point for sampling. Some clones are missing from TCRdb's copy, which holds only in-frame ones; the method was immunoSEQ multiplex PCR. The table shows around 340,000 clones, with 86% occurring only once. This specimen was peripheral blood, taken in a trial of Ad26.COV2.S vaccine versus placebo. These receptors were collected from a person between 18 and 65 years old who received the Ad26.COV2.S COVID-19 vaccine or a placebo.

The J gene is TRBJ2-5, the V gene TRBV13; 7 nucleotides match TRBD1. With 4 bases clipped from V and 2 bases from J, the junction kept 7 bases outside the gene matches. The germline V gene encodes CDR1 PRHDT and CDR2 FYEKMQ (reference sequence). This CDR3 has 15 residues. DNA of the CDR3: TGTGCCAGCAGCTCCGGACAGGCAAGACAAGAGACCCAGTACTTC. It translates to CASSSGQARQETQYF.

This rearrangement joins TRBV25-1 to TRBJ2-3; D gene ambiguous. The CDR3 extends over 13 amino acids. CDR1 MGHDK and CDR2 SYGVNS come from the germline V gene. Trimming removed 2 bases at V and 3 bases at J, with 6 bases between. The CDR3 spells CASSERQTDTQYF. The CDR3 nucleotides are TGTGCCAGCAGTGAACGTCAGACAGATACGCAGTATTTT.

The V and J genes are TRBV28 and TRBJ2-7, with 7 bases matching TRBD1. The CDR3 consists of 13 residues. J was trimmed by 0 bases and V by 7 bases; bases with no gene match: 3. From germline, CDR1 is MDHEN and CDR2 SYDVKM. The CDR3 DNA reads TGTGCCAGCAAAAACAGGGGCTCCTACGAGCAGTACTTC. Its protein product is CASKNRGSYEQYF.

The chain has TRBV11-2 and TRBJ1-4, with a tentative D call TRBD1 (5 bases). Trimming left V 6 bases short and J 7 bases short, with 15 bases between. CDR1 is SGHAT and CDR2 is FQNNGV in the germline V gene. CDR3 length: 14 amino acids. The CDR3 sequence: CASRAPGMGEKLFF. CDR3 bases: TGTGCCAGCAGAGCCCCAGGGATGGGTGAAAAACTGTTTTTT. The full variable domain, in which reference TRBV11-2 and TRBJ1-4 provide the parts outside the CDR3, is EAGVAQSPRYKIIEKRQSVAFWCNPISGHATLYWYQQILGQGPKLLIQFQNNGVVDDSQLPKDRFSAERLKGVDSTLKIQPAKLEDSAVYLCASRAPGMGEKLFFGSGTQLSVL.

Here the CDR3 DNA reads TGTGCCAGCAGCTTAGATTGGGACAGGGGCGACCCCGACCCTAACTATGGCTACACCTTC. Protein product: CASSLDWDRGDPDPNYGYTF. J is TRBJ1-2 and V is TRBV11-2; 10 nucleotides align to TRBD1. Trimming took 0 bases from V and 0 from J; bases not matched to a gene: 13. The germline V gene encodes CDR1 SGHAT and CDR2 FQNNGV. There are 20 residues in the CDR3. Using reference TRBV11-2 and TRBJ1-2 for the parts outside the CDR3, the full variable domain is EAGVAQSPRYKIIEKRQSVAFWCNPISGHATLYWYQQILGQGPKLLIQFQNNGVVDDSQLPKDRFSAERLKGVDSTLKIQPAKLEDSAVYLCASSLDWDRGDPDPNYGYTFGSGTRLTVV.

The rearrangement uses TRBV5-1 and TRBJ2-7, with 8 bases fitting TRBD2. The CDR3 sequence is 13 residues long. V dropped 3 bases and J dropped 3; count of bases not matched to a gene: 2. Germline assignment: CDR1 SGHRS and CDR2 YFSETQ. CDR3 loop: CASSSGGGYEQYF. The DNA for the CDR3 is TGCGCCAGCAGCTCCGGGGGGGGCTACGAGCAGTACTTC.